This T cell receptor beta chain was retrieved from a study of T cells in Graves' hyperthyroidism and ophthalmopathy. The V gene lost 6 bases and the J gene lost 0 bases, with 12 bases spanning the gap. The CDR3 is 13 residues long. Germline CDR1 is SQVTM and CDR2 is ANQGSEA. There were TCR beta CDR3 regions amplified from RNA transcripts. During a first-round RT-PCR of the TCR CDR3, the HTBI primer set was used. In TCRdb, the multiplex PCR reads were re-called with MiXCR into one record per CDR3 protein. The table includes hundreds of thousands of distinct CDR3 sequences, around 42% detected once. V usage is TRBV29-1 and J usage is TRBJ2-7, with D perhaps matching TRBD2 (5 bases). The sequencing input was peripheral blood or thyroid tissue (not recorded which). The TCR comes from a woman in her late teens or twenties with Graves' hyperthyroidism. For the CDR3, the DNA is TGCAGCGTCGATACCGGGATCTCCTACGAGCAGTACTTC. Residues: CSVDTGISYEQYF.